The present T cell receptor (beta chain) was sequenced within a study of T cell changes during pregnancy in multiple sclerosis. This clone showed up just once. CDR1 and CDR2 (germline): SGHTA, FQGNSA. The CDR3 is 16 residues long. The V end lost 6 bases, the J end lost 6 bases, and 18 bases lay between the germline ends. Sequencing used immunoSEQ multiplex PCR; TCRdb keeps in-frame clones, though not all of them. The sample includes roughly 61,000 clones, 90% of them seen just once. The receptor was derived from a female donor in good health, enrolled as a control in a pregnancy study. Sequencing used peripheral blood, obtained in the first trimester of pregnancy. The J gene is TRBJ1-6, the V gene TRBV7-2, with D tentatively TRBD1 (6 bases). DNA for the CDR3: TGTGCCAGCAGTCTGGACAGCCAGTCTTCTAATTCACCCCTCCACTTT. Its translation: CASSLDSQSSNSPLHF.